The rows below give T cell receptor beta chains drawn from one sample of a study of blood T cell repertoires in COVID-19. Assay used: immunoSEQ multiplex PCR; TCRdb lists only in-frame clones, some missing. The sample records about 160,000 clones, 85% to 90% being singletons. Source material: peripheral blood. The receptors originated from a woman aged 70-85 years with acute or convalescent COVID-19. The CDR3 runs from the conserved cysteine through the conserved F or W.

CDR3 protein	V gene	J gene
CASSLYGLLDEQFF	TRBV5-8	TRBJ2-1
CASSQDLQGYTF	TRBV6-2/TRBV6-3	TRBJ1-2
CASRGQGGGWSEQYF	TRBV11-2	TRBJ2-7
CASSSRGRGVYGYTF	TRBV19	TRBJ1-2
CASSQRGLLNTEAFF	TRBV14	TRBJ1-1
CASSFPGSYNEQFF	TRBV28	TRBJ2-1
CASSSVLGIYGYTF	TRBV6-2/TRBV6-3	TRBJ1-2
CASRESTVLTF	TRBV2	TRBJ2-6
CASSFPLLTEAFF	TRBV7-9	TRBJ1-1
CASSFGDRFRPPETQYF	TRBV5-1	TRBJ2-5
CASSTTRLRTGGLTEAFF	TRBV19	TRBJ1-1
CASSETTLAEKYNEQFF	TRBV25-1	TRBJ2-1
CASSLATDNRGNYGYTF	TRBV7-2	TRBJ1-2
CASSLAGTGGTEAFF	TRBV11-2	TRBJ1-1
CASTKNAGASYEQYF	TRBV6-5	TRBJ2-7
CASSQELAAHIYTQYF	TRBV4-2	TRBJ2-3
CASRGDSGSTEAFF	TRBV28	TRBJ1-1
CASSKGGQGQETQYF	TRBV6-5	TRBJ2-5
CASSPYPRSGKLFF	TRBV27	TRBJ1-4
CASSLGGGVYNEQFF	TRBV11-3	TRBJ2-1
CASSLSGYTGELFF	TRBV3-1/TRBV3-2	TRBJ2-2
CASSHAGTKSTDTQYF	TRBV14	TRBJ2-3
CASSLGGGSSYEQYF	TRBV7-2	TRBJ2-7
CASSLDLAGAGEQFF	TRBV7-2	TRBJ2-1
CASSFYSGGSGNTIYF	TRBV28	TRBJ1-3
CASSMTPFYGYTF	TRBV19	TRBJ1-2
CATSDQREGLESTQYF	TRBV24-1	TRBJ2-5
CASSTRPRDQPQHF	TRBV11-2	TRBJ1-5
CASSKHRTSGTDNEQFF	TRBV6-2/TRBV6-3	TRBJ2-1
CASSLWGPTEAFF	TRBV27	TRBJ1-1
CASSQFSENTEAFF	TRBV18	TRBJ1-1
CASSSGTYNEQFF	TRBV28	TRBJ2-1
CASSLVGGPRGSYNSPLHF	TRBV7-2	TRBJ1-6
CASSVPGTGAGHEQFF	TRBV28	TRBJ2-1
CASSISRTYNEKLFF	TRBV19	TRBJ1-4